This T cell receptor beta chain comes out of a study of Graves' ophthalmopathy and Graves' hyperthyroidism. Study findings and constraints: Blood also carried most expanded thyroid clonotypes exceeding 0.001 frequency. Ophthalmopathy progression was predicted with 55% to 71% sensitivity and around 78% specificity.

On this clonotype: What it binds is not known. Sequence at one end of the junction differs from germline and may be a read error.

The authors amplified TCR beta CDR3 regions, and they did so from RNA transcripts for repertoire sequencing. The first-round RT-PCR employed HTBI primers together with the Qiagen OneStep RT-PCR kit. A multiplex PCR was then performed as the second round. TCRdb analysed the multiplex PCR reads with MiXCR anew, one entry per CDR3 protein. The data contain about 620,000 distinct CDR3 sequences, 20% to 25% of them singletons. The CDR3 contains 14 residues. Germline V gene sequence: CDR1 PRHDT, CDR2 FYEKMQ (reference sequence). No progression to ophthalmopathy over 18 months defined stable hyperthyroidism. Hyperthyroidism patients were newly diagnosed, under 2 months' duration, aged 18 to 65.

The J gene is TRBJ2-7, the V gene TRBV13; tentative D call: TRBD1 (5 bases). Sequencing input: peripheral blood. The TCR was taken from a woman under 30 with stable Graves' hyperthyroidism. Some clones in this sample may be carry-over from other donors' samples. The chain's CDR3 is CASSLGRAPYEQCF. DNA of the CDR3: TGTGCCAGCAGCTTAGGCAGGGCACCCTACGAGCAGTGCTTC.